A single sample is the source of the 10 T cell receptor beta chains below, sequenced in a study of cytotoxic CD8 clonotypes in ibrutinib-treated CLL. This table comes from immunoSEQ multiplex PCR, and its TCRdb copy is limited to in-frame clones, with some not included. The sample lists 150,000 to 200,000 clones, over 60% occurring once. Sequences were derived from PBMCs, sampled after 24 months of ibrutinib treatment. These receptor sequences come from a human donor with chronic lymphocytic leukemia.

V usage is TRBV6-1 and J usage is TRBJ1-1, with D perhaps matching TRBD1 (5 bases). The V end was cut by 5 bases, the J end by 3 bases, with 7 bases between. Germline V gene lookup returns CDR1 MNHNS and CDR2 SASEGT. This CDR3 is 12 amino acids long. CDR3 nucleotide sequence: TGTGCCAGCAGTTGGGGGGACACTGAAGCTTTCTTT. This encodes CASSWGDTEAFF.

V gene TRBV5-1 combines with J gene TRBJ2-1; TRBD2 matches 11 bases. CDR1 and CDR2 (germline): SGHRS, YFSETQ. V lost 0 bases and J lost 3; bases outside the gene matches: 2. This CDR3 has 16 residues. Here the CDR3 reads CASSLGLAGHYNEQFF. The CDR3 DNA is TGCGCCAGCAGCTTGGGACTAGCGGGGCACTACAATGAGCAGTTCTTC.

This clone was counted a few times. The chain combines TRBV18 with TRBJ2-7; D might be TRBD2 (6 bases). The V end was cut by 2 bases, the J end by 0 bases, with 11 bases between. Germline-derived CDR1 and CDR2 are KGHSH and LQKENI. This CDR3 is built from 15 residues. The CDR3 is CASSPSISGSYEQYF. In nucleotides, the CDR3 is TGTGCCAGCTCACCATCCATTAGCGGCTCCTACGAGCAGTACTTC.

This clone appeared once. The chain combines TRBV4-2 with TRBJ2-7; no firm D call. V dropped 0 bases and J dropped 2 bases, with 5 bases sitting between them. In germline, CDR1 is LGHNA, CDR2 YNFKEQ. The CDR3 has 13 residues. CDR3 in amino acids: CASSQDTTYEQYF. CDR3 DNA sequence: TGTGCCAGCAGCCAAGACACAACCTACGAGCAGTACTTC.

The CDR3 DNA reads as TGTGCCAGCAGTGTCACCAGGGTGACCGGGGAGCTGTTTTTT. Translating gives CASSVTRVTGELFF. V is TRBV27 and J is TRBJ2-2; weak D call: TRBD1 (5 bases). The germline V gene encodes CDR1 MNHEY and CDR2 SMNVEV (reference sequence). This CDR3 spans 14 amino acids. V was trimmed by 5 bases and J by 5 bases, leaving 12 bases between them.

This rearrangement joins TRBV6-5 to TRBJ2-2; TRBD2 aligns across 8 bases. Germline CDR1 and CDR2: MNHEY and SVGAGI. The length of the CDR3 is 14 residues. Trimming cost V 6 bases and J 6 bases; bases outside gene matches: 6. Here the CDR3 DNA reads TGTGCCAGCAGCCCCGGGACTAGGGCCGGGGAGCTGTTTTTT. Its protein is CASSPGTRAGELFF.

The CDR3 DNA reads as TGTGCCAGCAGCCCCCCTGGGGGATACACAGATACGCAGTATTTT. Translated: CASSPPGGYTDTQYF. The chain employs TRBV9 and TRBJ2-3; TRBD1 or TRBD2 may be the D gene (5 bases each). Germline CDR1 SGDLS, CDR2 YYNGEE. V gave up 4 bases and J gave up 2 bases, with 14 bases separating them. The CDR3 is 15 residues long.

Only a few counts were recorded for this clone. V and J are TRBV19 and TRBJ2-7, with a weak D call TRBD2 (5 bases). This CDR3 comprises 14 residues. The V gene's germline CDR1 is LNHDA and CDR2 SQIVND (reference sequence). V lost 5 bases, J lost 6 bases, and 17 bases lay in between. The CDR3 protein is CASSPRLFRAEQYF. In DNA form, the CDR3 reads TGTGCCAGTAGTCCACGACTATTTAGAGCCGAGCAGTACTTC.

The chain has TRBV6-5 and TRBJ2-7, with TRBD1 identical over 7 bases. Per the germline V gene, CDR1 is MNHEY and CDR2 is SVGAGI. Germline trimming cut 6 bases from V and 6 bases from J; bases unmatched to any gene: 8. The CDR3 is 13 residues long. As DNA, the CDR3 is TGTGCCAGCAGCCAAGACAGGGACCTCGAGCAGTACTTC. It specifies CASSQDRDLEQYF.

The rearrangement uses TRBV7-9 and TRBJ2-5, with TRBD2 matching 7 bases. This CDR3 is built from 13 residues. Germline CDR1 reads SEHNR; CDR2 reads FQNEAQ (reference sequence). The V and J ends lost 4 bases and 5 bases, in that order; junction bases with no gene match: 4. The CDR3 nucleotides are TGTGCCAGCAGCTGGGGGGGTCGGGAGACCCAGTACTTC. This translates into CASSWGGRETQYF.